The 28 T cell receptor beta chains below were found in one sample sequenced in a study of cytomegalovirus exposure and HLA in healthy donors. 13 Jbeta primers and 60 Vbeta primers were used for the PCR. Sequenced by immunoSEQ multiplex PCR; TCRdb stores in-frame clones only, minus some. Of about 200,000 clones detected, 65% to 90% appear once; the ten largest clones hold about 1.4%. Input material: PBMCs. These receptors were obtained from a girl aged 10-17 years in good health and CMV-seronegative.

This chain links TRBV29-1 with TRBJ2-6; 7 nucleotides match TRBD1. The length of the CDR3 is 17 residues. Per germline, CDR1 SQVTM and CDR2 ANQGSEA. V lost 6 bases and J lost 4; bases outside the gene matches: 15. This CDR3 reads CSVRTGTEPAGANVLTF. The CDR3 DNA reads TGCAGCGTAAGAACCGGGACAGAGCCTGCGGGGGCCAACGTCCTGACTTTC.

The J gene is TRBJ2-7, the V gene TRBV19; 10 bases map to TRBD2. Germline V lookup: CDR1 LNHDA, CDR2 SQIVND (reference sequence). The trim removed 4 bases at V and 4 bases at J, leaving 13 bases unmatched. The CDR3 is made up of 17 amino acids. CDR3 in DNA: TGTGCCAGTAGTAGCCCGAGTCTAGCGGGAGTTATATACGAGCAGTACTTC. Translated, it gives CASSSPSLAGVIYEQYF.

CDR3 amino acids: CASSLGHVNTEAFF. DNA for the CDR3: TGTGCCAGCAGTTTAGGACACGTGAACACTGAAGCTTTCTTT. This chain connects TRBV28 to TRBJ1-1; TRBD1 is a possible D gene (5 bases). The CDR3 totals 14 residues. Trimming left V 2 bases short and J 0 bases short, with 7 bases between. CDR1 is MDHEN, CDR2 SYDVKM, per germline.

This rearrangement joins TRBV20-1 to TRBJ2-7; possible D gene TRBD1, 6 bases. V dropped 4 bases and J dropped 4 bases, with 8 bases sitting between them. Germline assignment: CDR1 DFQATT and CDR2 SNEGSKA (reference sequence). CDR3 length: 11 amino acids. Here the CDR3 DNA reads TGCAGTGCTACGCAGGGGTACGAGCAGTACTTC. Translating gives CSATQGYEQYF.

The chain links TRBV6-5 to TRBJ1-2; 9 positions agree with TRBD1. This CDR3 region has 14 residues. J was trimmed by 8 bases and V by 0 bases; bases with no gene match: 4. CDR1 is MNHEY and CDR2 is SVGAGI in the germline V gene. This CDR3 reads CASSYSDRGGGYTF. The CDR3 nucleotides are TGTGCCAGCAGTTACTCGGACAGGGGCGGAGGCTACACCTTC.

This chain joins TRBV7-2 and TRBJ1-2, with D perhaps TRBD1 (6 bases). V shed 5 bases and J shed 2 bases, with 12 bases lying between them. The germline V gene encodes CDR1 SGHTA and CDR2 FQGNSA. The CDR3 is made up of 14 amino acids. The CDR3 DNA reads TGTGCCAGCAGCACCTACAGGGCCAACTATGGCTACACCTTC. Protein sequence: CASSTYRANYGYTF.

The chain combines TRBV28 with TRBJ1-1; TRBD1 is a possible D gene (5 bases). The germline V gene has CDR1 MDHEN and CDR2 SYDVKM. V was pared by 6 bases and J by 4 bases, with 21 bases between. The CDR3 consists of 16 residues. CDR3: CASSRFPGGRATEAFF. The CDR3 DNA is TGTGCCAGCAGCCGATTTCCCGGGGGACGGGCCACTGAAGCTTTCTTT.

The chain employs TRBV28 and TRBJ1-5; D possibly corresponds to TRBD1 (6 bases). V lost 6 bases and J 3 bases, leaving 9 bases between the germline ends. This CDR3 comprises 13 residues. The germline gives CDR1 MDHEN, CDR2 SYDVKM. The chain's CDR3 is CASRDRFNQPQHF. The CDR3 DNA sequence: TGTGCCAGCAGAGACAGGTTCAATCAGCCCCAGCATTTT. The entire variable domain, with the rest obtained from reference TRBV28 and TRBJ1-5, is as follows: DVKVTQSSRYLVKRTGEKVFLECVQDMDHENMFWYRQDPGLGLRLIYFSYDVKMKEKGDIPEGYSVSREKKERFSLILESASTNQTSMYLCASRDRFNQPQHFGDGTRLSIL.

This clone showed up just a few times. The chain couples TRBV18 to TRBJ1-2, with 7 bases aligning to TRBD1. Germline trimming cut 5 bases from V and 7 bases from J; bases unmatched to any gene: 4. Germline CDR1 KGHSH, CDR2 LQKENI. The CDR3 runs 12 residues. The CDR3 region is CASSLQGSGYTF. CDR3 bases: TGTGCCAGCTCATTACAGGGGTCTGGCTACACCTTC.

The V and J genes are TRBV27 and TRBJ2-7; 7 bases align to TRBD1. The ends lost 3 bases at V and 6 bases at J; junction bases unmatched: 11. In germline, CDR1 is MNHEY, CDR2 SMNVEV (reference sequence). CDR3 length: 15 residues. In nucleotides, the CDR3 is TGTGCCAGCAGTTTGGGGGAGACAGGGACCCTCGAGCAGTACTTC. This codes for CASSLGETGTLEQYF.

The genes are TRBV5-6 and TRBJ2-5, with a possible D match to TRBD2 (6 bases). The germline CDR1 and CDR2 sequences are SGHDT and YYEEEE. V lost 6 bases to trimming and J lost 4 bases, with 16 bases between them. This CDR3 region has 14 residues. The CDR3 nucleotides are TGTGCCAGCACCACTGGGGACGGGGGAGAGACCCAGTACTTC. Protein sequence: CASTTGDGGETQYF.

This chain connects TRBV2 to TRBJ2-1; 10 nucleotides agree with TRBD2. The germline gives CDR1 SNHLY, CDR2 FYNNEI. The CDR3 is 14 residues long. The J segment lost 10 bases and the V segment lost 8 bases, leaving 11 bases of the junction unmatched. In DNA form, the CDR3 reads TGTGCCAGCCGGGCGTCTAGCGGGAGATGGGAGCAGTTCTTC. Translated: CASRASSGRWEQFF.

The count of this clone is one. V is TRBV27 and J is TRBJ2-2; D possibly corresponds to TRBD2 (5 bases). The ends were cut back, 8 bases at V and 6 bases at J, with 7 bases in the middle. The CDR3 covers 11 residues. Germline V CDR1 and CDR2: MNHEY, SMNVEV (reference sequence). In DNA, the CDR3 is TGTGCCAGCCAGCGGTCCGGGGAGCTGTTTTTT. Translation: CASQRSGELFF.

This clone was seen a single time. This sequence joins TRBV30 and TRBJ1-5; tentative D call: TRBD1 (5 bases). The V end lost 4 bases, the J end lost 6 bases, and 22 bases lay between the germline ends. Germline V gene lookup returns CDR1 GTSNPN and CDR2 SVGIG (reference sequence). The CDR3 sequence is 16 residues long. CDR3 amino acids: CAWNLGHELRSQPQHF. The CDR3 nucleotides are TGTGCCTGGAATTTGGGGCACGAACTTAGGAGTCAGCCCCAGCATTTT.

There are a few counts of this clone. The genes are TRBV4-3 and TRBJ1-1, with D hard to call. The ends were cut back, 0 bases at V and 3 bases at J, with 11 bases in the middle. The germline gives CDR1 LGHNA, CDR2 YSLEER. The CDR3 has 15 amino acids. Here the CDR3 reads CASSQEWRGYTEAFF. DNA of the CDR3: TGCGCCAGCAGCCAAGAGTGGCGCGGGTACACTGAAGCTTTCTTT.

The chain is built from TRBV28 and TRBJ1-5; TRBD1 matches 10 bases. With V trimmed by 2 bases and J by 7 bases, 5 bases remained unmatched. CDR1 is MDHEN and CDR2 is SYDVKM in the germline V gene. The CDR3 covers 15 residues. The CDR3 sequence is CASSLETGGGQPQHF. For the CDR3, the DNA is TGTGCCAGCAGTTTAGAGACAGGGGGCGGGCAGCCCCAGCATTTT. The entire variable domain, with the rest obtained from reference TRBV28 and TRBJ1-5, is as follows: DVKVTQSSRYLVKRTGEKVFLECVQDMDHENMFWYRQDPGLGLRLIYFSYDVKMKEKGDIPEGYSVSREKKERFSLILESASTNQTSMYLCASSLETGGGQPQHFGDGTRLSIL.

This clone has just one count. This chain connects TRBV30 to TRBJ1-1; D is perhaps TRBD1 (5 bases). Looked up from germline, CDR1 is GTSNPN and CDR2 is SVGIG (reference sequence). The CDR3 extends over 14 amino acids. The germline V and J ends were trimmed by 4 bases and 4 bases, with 16 bases remaining between them. CDR3 protein: CAWITRGSGTEAFF. The CDR3 DNA is TGTGCCTGGATCACGCGGGGCTCCGGCACTGAAGCTTTCTTT.

The rearrangement links TRBV11-2 to TRBJ1-1; D may be TRBD1 (6 bases). The CDR3 covers 14 residues. The germline V gene encodes CDR1 SGHAT and CDR2 FQNNGV. Trimming cost V 4 bases and J 7 bases, with 16 bases left between them. CDR3 bases: TGTGCCAGCAGCTCTGAAATTACCAGGGGTGAAGCTTTCTTT. As protein: CASSSEITRGEAFF.

The chain employs TRBV6-1 and TRBJ2-7, with a possible D match to TRBD2 (5 bases). The CDR3 runs 13 residues. CDR1 is MNHNS and CDR2 is SASEGT in the germline V gene. The V end was cut by 6 bases, the J end by 3 bases, with 12 bases between. The CDR3: CASSRIRDYEQYF. In nucleotides, the CDR3 is TGTGCCAGCAGCCGTATCCGGGACTACGAGCAGTACTTC.

A few counts support this clone. The V call is TRBV28, the J call TRBJ2-7, with 7 bases fitting TRBD1. Per germline, CDR1 MDHEN and CDR2 SYDVKM. The CDR3 loop spans 15 amino acids. The ends lost 4 bases at V and 0 bases at J; junction bases unmatched: 6. The CDR3 spells CASSWSGTASYEQYF. DNA of the CDR3: TGTGCCAGCAGTTGGTCCGGGACAGCCTCCTACGAGCAGTACTTC.

The rearrangement uses TRBV4-2 and TRBJ2-5; no firm D call. Per germline, CDR1 LGHNA and CDR2 YNFKEQ. The CDR3 runs 12 residues. V lost 2 bases, J lost 3 bases, and 4 bases lay in between. The CDR3 protein is CASSQLEETQYF. The CDR3 bases are TGTGCCAGCAGCCAACTAGAAGAGACCCAGTACTTC.

The chain employs TRBV11-2 and TRBJ2-7, with 12 bases matching TRBD1. The V gene end was trimmed by 6 bases and the J gene end by 4 bases; junction bases not matched to a gene: 4. Per germline, CDR1 SGHAT and CDR2 FQNNGV. The CDR3 length is 14 residues. The CDR3 reads CASRGQGALYEQYF. The CDR3 nucleotides are TGTGCCAGCAGGGGACAGGGGGCGTTATACGAGCAGTACTTC.

The rearrangement links TRBV5-6 to TRBJ1-5, with D tentatively TRBD1 (5 bases). Germline CDR1 reads SGHDT; CDR2 reads YYEEEE. CDR3 length equals 13 residues. Trimming shortened V by 4 bases and J by 5 bases, and 10 bases separated the two germline ends. The DNA of the CDR3 is TGTGCCAGCAGCCAAGACAGCGATCAGCCCCAGCATTTT. It translates to CASSQDSDQPQHF.

This clone was seen only a few times. The V and J genes are TRBV27 and TRBJ1-5; 7 bases match TRBD1. After removal of 5 bases from V and 5 bases from J, the junction contained 3 bases not matched to a gene. Germline CDR1 MNHEY, CDR2 SMNVEV (reference sequence). The CDR3 has 13 residues. Written as DNA, the CDR3 is TGTGCCAGCAGTCGCACAGGGGATCAGCCCCAGCATTTT. This gives the protein CASSRTGDQPQHF.

The V gene is TRBV4-3, the J gene TRBJ1-1, with a tentative D call TRBD1 (5 bases). The V gene lost 0 bases and the J gene lost 5 bases, with 16 bases spanning the gap. Germline V gene lookup returns CDR1 LGHNA and CDR2 YSLEER. The CDR3 extends over 16 amino acids. DNA of the CDR3: TGCGCCAGCAGCCAAGAAGGACACCATCCGAGGACTGAAGCTTTCTTT. It specifies CASSQEGHHPRTEAFF.

The chain links TRBV5-4 to TRBJ2-3, with 9 nucleotides matching TRBD2. The CDR3 has 16 amino acids. The germline CDR1 and CDR2 sequences are SGHNT and YYREEE (reference sequence). Trimming at V came to 4 bases and at J to 3 bases, leaving 9 bases not matched to a gene. CDR3 bases: TGTGCCAGCAGCCCACAACCGGGACTAGCAACAGATACGCAGTATTTT. Translating gives CASSPQPGLATDTQYF.

The rearrangement uses TRBV6-5 and TRBJ2-3; 8 bases fit TRBD1. V lost 5 bases to trimming and J lost 1 base; unmatched junction nucleotides: 5. Germline CDR1 and CDR2: MNHEY and SVGAGI. The CDR3 length is 15 residues. The CDR3 nucleotides are TGTGCCAGCAGTCAGCCGGGACAGGGCACAGATACGCAGTATTTT. It translates to CASSQPGQGTDTQYF.

The rearrangement uses TRBV5-3 and TRBJ2-7, with TRBD2 identical over 11 bases. TRBV5-3 is identified as an open reading frame with a role that is uncertain. This CDR3 has 15 residues. The V segment lost 5 bases and the J segment 4 bases; nucleotides outside the gene matches: 8. Written as DNA, the CDR3 is TGTGCCAGAAGACGGACGGGACTAGCGGAATACGAGCAGTACTTC. Its protein product is CARRRTGLAEYEQYF.